Reported below is one TCR beta chain. In the study's own analysis: Reference gene primer amplification yielded estimated nucleated cell counts. Data came from immunoSEQ multiplex PCR; TCRdb stores just in-frame clones and leaves some out. D and trimming were read from the DNA, whereas the V and J calls and clone size are those reported in that table. Counted here are around 300,000 clones, around four fifths occurring once; the ten biggest clones make up around 4.2%. This sample was taken from a study of blood T cell repertoires in COVID-19. The wider study: The study drew acute and convalescent COVID-19 samples from the United States, Italy and Spain. Nucleic acid was either cDNA or gDNA, and it came from T cells, B-cell-depleted T cells, or PBMCs.

J lost 4 bases, V lost 5 bases, and 14 bases had no gene match. The CDR3 loop spans 17 amino acids. Germline assignment: CDR1 MDHEN and CDR2 SYDVKM. The sequence derives from a woman aged 50 to 60 with active or convalescent COVID-19. Sequenced sample: peripheral blood. This chain links TRBV28 with TRBJ1-1; 9 bases agree with TRBD1. The CDR3 region has the DNA TGTGCCAGCAGTCGAAAGAGCTACAGGGGGCGTGGCACTGAAGCTTTCTTT. This encodes CASSRKSYRGRGTEAFF. Supplemented by reference TRBV28 and TRBJ1-1, the full variable domain reads DVKVTQSSRYLVKRTGEKVFLECVQDMDHENMFWYRQDPGLGLRLIYFSYDVKMKEKGDIPEGYSVSREKKERFSLILESASTNQTSMYLCASSRKSYRGRGTEAFFGQGTRLTVV.